One T cell receptor (beta chain) is described in this entry. Its cognate antigen is unknown. Germline V gene lookup returns CDR1 DFQATT and CDR2 SNEGSKA (reference sequence). This CDR3 has 10 residues. Between the trimmed V and J ends, which lost 7 bases and 2 bases, there was a span of 5 bases. Profiled with immunoSEQ multiplex PCR; TCRdb holds only in-frame clones, not every one. The sample lists about 39,000 clones; about 83% were seen once. The entry originates in a study of Ad26.COV2.S vaccination and SARS-CoV-2 variants. Findings of the study overall: Vaccine recipients showed a spike-specific TCR breadth that was higher than in placebo recipients. Spike-specific responses of CD8+ and CD4+ T cells were reported to display substantial breadth after vaccination. An underestimation of total T cell responses may have resulted from the TCR breadth and depth analyses.

The J gene is TRBJ2-5, the V gene TRBV20-1; D is unresolved. The TCR sequence derives from a human donor who had recovered from COVID-19. Sequencing used peripheral blood, obtained after recovery from COVID-19. This CDR3 reads CSVEQETQYF. DNA for the CDR3: TGCAGTGTCGAGCAAGAGACCCAGTACTTC.